The rows below give T cell receptor beta chains drawn from one sample of a study of T cell clonotyping in hematopoietic cell transplantation. The protocol was immunoSEQ multiplex PCR, while the TCRdb copy is restricted to in-frame clones and leaves out a portion. The sample includes approximately 7,500 clones, approximately 88% of them seen just once. This specimen consisted of PBMCs, obtained 100 days after allogeneic stem cell transplant. The receptors were gathered from a male patient aged 18 to 29 who had an allogeneic stem cell transplant from a related donor, so the T cells may come from the graft donor. Some clones in this sample may be carry-over from other donors' samples. The CDR3 runs from the conserved cysteine through the conserved F or W. D genes are given only for firm matches. The listing skips clone size in some rows; elsewhere it reads once, few, many or a size class.

CDR3 DNA	CDR3 protein	clone size	V gene	J gene	D gene
TGCGCCAGCAGCCCGTGGGACAGGGGGCAAGCGAATCAGCCCCAGCATTTT	CASSPWDRGQANQPQHF	-	TRBV4-1	TRBJ1-5	TRBD1
TGTGCCAGCAGCCAAGGAGGGGGAGGGGATGAAAAACTGTTTTTT	CASSQGGGGDEKLFF	-	TRBV4-2	TRBJ1-4	-
TGTGCCAGCAGTGAACCCCCCCGACGAGGGGAGACCCAGTACTTC	CASSEPPRRGETQYF	-	TRBV25-1	TRBJ2-5	-
TGTGCCAGTAACCTATCACCGGGACAGGGCACTGAGGCTTTCTTT	CASNLSPGQGTEAFF	-	TRBV19	TRBJ1-1	TRBD1
TGTGCCAGTAGTATCGGTGAAGAGACCCAGTACTTC	CASSIGEETQYF	-	TRBV19	TRBJ2-5	-
TGTGCCAGCAGCTTCGACAGGGATGAAAAACTGTTTTTT	CASSFDRDEKLFF	-	TRBV7-2	TRBJ1-4	TRBD1
TGTGCCAGCAGGCAAGACAGCTACTATGGCTACACCTTC	CASRQDSYYGYTF	-	TRBV7-2	TRBJ1-2	-
TGTGCCTGGAGTAAGGGTAATAGCGCTCAGCCCCAGCATTTT	CAWSKGNSAQPQHF	-	TRBV30	TRBJ1-5	-
TGTGCCAGCGGATTGGATGTGAACACTGAAGCTTTCTTT	CASGLDVNTEAFF	-	TRBV27	TRBJ1-1	-
TGTGCCAGCAGCCCCTCTAGCGGGAGTTGGCAGACCCAGTACTTC	CASSPSSGSWQTQYF	-	TRBV11-1	TRBJ2-5	TRBD2
TGCAGCGTTCTCCTGCAGGGGGAGACCCAGTACTTC	CSVLLQGETQYF	few	TRBV29-1	TRBJ2-5	-
TGTGCCATAGGACTAGCGGGAGGAGTGGGCACAGATACGCAGTATTTT	CAIGLAGGVGTDTQYF	-	TRBV10-3	TRBJ2-3	TRBD2
TGTGCCAGCAGGTCGGGACTAGCTCTAAATGAGCAGTTCTTC	CASRSGLALNEQFF	-	TRBV2	TRBJ2-1	TRBD2
TGCAGCGTTGTGGCCTCGAATGAAAAACTGTTTTTT	CSVVASNEKLFF	-	TRBV29-1	TRBJ1-4	-
TGTGCCAGCCGGAGCGGGGGGGCTGGCCAAGAGACCCAGTACTTC	CASRSGGAGQETQYF	-	TRBV6-6	TRBJ2-5	TRBD2
TGTGCCAGCAGTGCGGGGGGGAGGGGGCGCGGAGATACGCAGTATTTT	CASSAGGRGRGDTQYF	-	TRBV2	TRBJ2-3	-
TGCGCCAGCAGCCAAGATTCAGCGGGATTAGCTAGCACAGATACGCAGTATTTT	CASSQDSAGLASTDTQYF	once	TRBV4-1	TRBJ2-3	TRBD2
TGCGCCAGCAGTAATGGACAAGGAAACACCATATATTTT	CASSNGQGNTIYF	-	TRBV4-3	TRBJ1-3	-
TGTGCCACCAGCAGAGGGGGCCATAGCAATCAGCCCCAGCATTTT	CATSRGGHSNQPQHF	-	TRBV15	TRBJ1-5	-
TGTGCCAGCTCACCCCCAGGGGGAGAAGCTTTCTTT	CASSPPGGEAFF	-	TRBV18	TRBJ1-1	TRBD1
TGTGCCAGCTCACCGGGAGCGGCTATCAAGACCCAGTACTTC	CASSPGAAIKTQYF	once	TRBV19	TRBJ2-5	-
TGTGCCTGGAGCGGCGGGAGCCTATACAATGAGCAGTTCTTC	CAWSGGSLYNEQFF	-	TRBV30	TRBJ2-1	TRBD2
TGTGCCAGCAGCTCAGGGGACAGGGGGGCCGGGGAGCTGTTTTTT	CASSSGDRGAGELFF	-	TRBV27	TRBJ2-2	TRBD1
TGTGCCAGCAGCCTCCGGCGGGGACAGGACACAGATACGCAGTATTTT	CASSLRRGQDTDTQYF	-	TRBV9	TRBJ2-3	TRBD1
TGTGCTAGTGGTTTGGGCCCAGCCCAGCATTTT	CASGLGPAQHF	-	TRBV12-5	TRBJ1-5	-
TGTGCCAGCAGCTTAGGGTCGGGGGCAGGGTTGAACACTGAAGCTTTCTTT	CASSLGSGAGLNTEAFF	-	TRBV7-2	TRBJ1-1	-
TGTGCCAGCAGTTACTACGGGACGGAAGATACGCAGTATTTT	CASSYYGTEDTQYF	-	TRBV6-5	TRBJ2-3	-
TGTGCCTGGAGTAGCTCCTACAATGAGCAGTTCTTC	CAWSSSYNEQFF	few	TRBV30	TRBJ2-1	-
TGTGCCAGCAGTTTAGGCCTAGCGGGAGGGTCGCCAGATACGCAGTATTTT	CASSLGLAGGSPDTQYF	-	TRBV27	TRBJ2-3	TRBD2
TGCGCCAGCAGCCAAGATAAATGGGCTCACAATGAGCAGTTCTTC	CASSQDKWAHNEQFF	few	TRBV4-3	TRBJ2-1	-
TGCGCCAGCAGCGCCGGACTAGCGGTCCAAGAGACCCAGTACTTC	CASSAGLAVQETQYF	-	TRBV5-1	TRBJ2-5	TRBD2
TGTGCCAGCAGTGAATCAGGGGGTCACAATCAGCCCCAGCATTTT	CASSESGGHNQPQHF	-	TRBV6-4	TRBJ1-5	TRBD1